The clone carrying this T cell receptor (beta chain) was counted once. Some clones are missing from TCRdb's copy, which holds only in-frame ones; the method was immunoSEQ multiplex PCR. Among almost 95,000 clones, 72% were seen once, and the ten largest hold 20% to 25%. This specimen comes from a study of blood T cell repertoires in COVID-19. What was sequenced was peripheral blood. The receptor was isolated from a woman aged 55-70 years in a cohort sampled during active or convalescent COVID-19.

The CDR3 reads CASSHSGGGTGELFF. The CDR3 DNA is TGTGCCAGCAGCCATAGCGGGGGTGGCACCGGGGAGCTGTTTTTT. The chain recombines TRBV11-2 with TRBJ2-2, with 9 bases lining up with TRBD2. CDR1 is SGHAT and CDR2 is FQNNGV in the germline V gene. V shed 5 bases, J shed 4 bases, and the junction held 5 bases outside the gene matches. This CDR3 is built from 15 residues.